The 22 T cell receptor beta chains given below trace back to one sample, sequenced in a study of CD8 T cells in ankylosing spondylitis. Study-wide findings and caveats: Typical of ankylosing spondylitis blood, it appeared, was a TCR beta motif of roughly eight highly homologous variants.

TCRdb re-derived calls from the 5' RACE reads in MiXCR, one entry per CDR3 protein. The data contain a few hundred thousand distinct CDR3 sequences, around 6.6% of them singletons. What these receptors recognize is not known. The sample comprised blood, either unsorted or a sorted T cell fraction (not recorded which). All receptors come from a male donor with ankylosing spondylitis.

There are many counts of this clonotype. The chain recombines TRBV7-9 with TRBJ2-1; 10 bases align to TRBD2. Germline V gene data show CDR1 as SEHNR and CDR2 as FQNEAQ (reference sequence). J lost 7 bases, V lost 5 bases, and 11 bases had no gene match. CDR3 size: 16 residues. As DNA, the CDR3 is TGTGCCAGCAGCCCCAGCGGGGGGGCAATTGGGAATGAGCAGTTCTTC. Translating it yields CASSPSGGAIGNEQFF.

This clonotype was seen ten or more times. This chain joins TRBV6-6 and TRBJ1-1; D is possibly TRBD1 (5 bases). Trimming left V 10 bases short and J 4 bases short, with 16 bases between. Germline CDR1 reads MNHNY; CDR2 reads SVGAGI (reference sequence). CDR3 length: 13 amino acids. The CDR3 coding sequence is TGTGCCACCCAGGGAGCCACCAGCACTGAAGCTTTCTTT. Translation: CATQGATSTEAFF.

This clonotype was counted many times. The chain couples TRBV5-1 to TRBJ2-5; no clear D. This CDR3 comprises 13 residues. Germline V gene sequence: CDR1 SGHRS, CDR2 YFSETQ. The V gene lost 0 bases and the J gene lost 4 bases, with 7 bases spanning the gap. The CDR3 loop reads CASSLVVSETQYF. DNA for the CDR3: TGCGCCAGCAGCTTGGTAGTGTCAGAGACCCAGTACTTC.

This clonotype was counted many times. The chain links TRBV6-1 to TRBJ2-7; TRBD2 agrees at 11 bases. V shed 1 base and J 4 bases; nucleotides not matched to a gene: 0. The CDR3 covers 14 residues. The germline CDR1 and CDR2 sequences are MNHNS and SASEGT. CDR3 region: CASSEGTSGYEQYF. CDR3 nucleotides: TGTGCCAGCAGTGAAGGGACTAGCGGGTACGAGCAGTACTTC.

This clonotype was recorded at least ten times. V gene TRBV29-1 combines with J gene TRBJ2-7; D is undetermined. Germline V CDR1 and CDR2: SQVTM, ANQGSEA. The V and J ends lost 6 bases and 3 bases respectively, with 9 bases between them. The CDR3 covers 11 residues. CDR3 amino acids: CSVKVSYEQYF. The CDR3 nucleotides are TGCAGCGTAAAGGTGAGCTACGAGCAGTACTTC.

This clonotype showed up many times. The chain carries TRBV20-1 and TRBJ2-1; D might be TRBD2 (6 bases). The CDR3 consists of 16 residues. Germline assignment: CDR1 DFQATT and CDR2 SNEGSKA (reference sequence). The V gene lost 3 bases and the J gene lost 0 bases, with 15 bases spanning the gap. This CDR3 reads CSARPHGGSSYNEQFF. CDR3 nucleotide sequence: TGCAGTGCTAGGCCCCATGGGGGGAGCTCCTACAATGAGCAGTTCTTC.

This clonotype was observed at least ten times. The J gene is TRBJ2-2, the V gene TRBV7-9; the D gene is possibly TRBD2 (5 bases). The germline V gene encodes CDR1 SEHNR and CDR2 FQNEAQ (reference sequence). The CDR3 runs to 16 residues. Trimming left V 1 base short and J 5 bases short, with 14 bases between. DNA of the CDR3: TGTGCCAGCAGCTTAGATAGAGGGAGTATTACCGGGGAGCTGTTTTTT. It codes for CASSLDRGSITGELFF.

The sample holds a few counts of this clonotype. The rearrangement uses TRBV4-2 and TRBJ2-6; D is perhaps TRBD1 (6 bases). The CDR3 consists of 16 residues. V lost 4 bases, J lost 0 bases, and 10 bases lay in between. Germline V lookup: CDR1 LGHNA, CDR2 YNFKEQ. CDR3 coding DNA: TGTGCCAGCAGCCCCGAGGGGGTCTCTGGGGCCAACGTCCTGACTTTC. It specifies CASSPEGVSGANVLTF.

This clonotype was found many times. This rearrangement joins TRBV4-1 to TRBJ1-4; 7 bases fit TRBD1. The CDR3 contains 16 residues. The germline V gene has CDR1 MGHRA and CDR2 YSYEKL. The J segment lost 10 bases and the V segment lost 0 bases, leaving 11 bases of the junction unmatched. The chain's CDR3 is CASSQDPRGQSAKLFF. In nucleotides, the CDR3 is TGCGCCAGCAGCCAAGATCCCCGGGGACAGTCGGCAAAACTGTTTTTT.

This clonotype was seen at least ten times. The J gene is TRBJ2-3, the V gene TRBV7-9; no clear D gene. The CDR3 sequence is 15 residues long. Trimming removed 2 bases at V and 0 bases at J, with 9 bases between. The germline gives CDR1 SEHNR, CDR2 FQNEAQ (reference sequence). The CDR3 DNA reads as TGTGCCAGCAGCTTAATGGAGTCTAGCACAGATACGCAGTATTTT. Its protein product is CASSLMESSTDTQYF.

This clonotype was seen a handful of times. The V and J genes are TRBV6-1 and TRBJ2-7; 7 nucleotides align to TRBD2. V shed 7 bases and J 1 base; nucleotides not matched to a gene: 4. The CDR3 contains 13 residues. Germline V gene sequence: CDR1 MNHNS, CDR2 SASEGT. The CDR3 is CASKPGLSYEQYF. DNA of the CDR3: TGTGCCAGCAAACCGGGACTATCCTACGAGCAGTACTTC.

This clonotype was seen many times. J is TRBJ2-7 and V is TRBV5-1; D possibly corresponds to TRBD1 (7 bases). Per germline, CDR1 SGHRS and CDR2 YFSETQ. This CDR3 has 15 residues. V was pared by 4 bases and J by 7 bases, with 21 bases between. DNA for the CDR3: TGCGCCAGCAGCATACAGCAGGGGGGTTTCGGGGAGCAGTACTTC. It specifies CASSIQQGGFGEQYF.

This clonotype was seen many times. The V and J genes are TRBV4-2 and TRBJ2-1, with TRBD2 identical over 9 bases. The J segment lost 7 bases and the V segment lost 2 bases, leaving 12 bases of the junction unmatched. The CDR3 spans 17 residues. Germline values: CDR1 LGHNA, CDR2 YNFKEQ. The chain's CDR3 is CASSQLLGSGSLNEQFF. The CDR3 DNA reads TGTGCCAGCAGCCAATTACTCGGTAGCGGGAGTTTGAATGAGCAGTTCTTC.

The J gene is TRBJ2-7, the V gene TRBV7-8, with 11 positions matching TRBD2. CDR3 length: 16 residues. J gave up 5 bases and V 5 bases, and 11 bases lay outside the gene matches. Germline V gene lookup returns CDR1 SGHVS and CDR2 FQNEAQ. CDR3 amino acids: CASSPRVASGRNEQYF. CDR3 nucleotide sequence: TGTGCCAGCAGCCCCCGGGTGGCTAGCGGGAGGAACGAGCAGTACTTC.

This clonotype was counted only a few times. This chain connects TRBV7-6 to TRBJ2-5; possibly TRBD1 for D (6 bases). There are 15 residues in the CDR3. V lost 1 base and J lost 4, with 13 bases in between. CDR1 is SGHVS, CDR2 FNYEAQ, per germline. Here the CDR3 DNA reads TGTGCCAGCAGCTTAGGGGGGCTGTGGAGAGAGACCCAGTACTTC. It codes for CASSLGGLWRETQYF.

Ten or more counts support this clonotype. The V and J genes are TRBV10-3 and TRBJ2-1, with 9 bases lining up with TRBD1. With 5 bases clipped from V and 10 bases from J, the junction kept 6 bases outside the gene matches. Germline V gene lookup returns CDR1 ENHRY and CDR2 SYGVKD. The CDR3 extends over 13 amino acids. This chain's CDR3 is CAISRDREEEQFF. The CDR3 nucleotides are TGTGCCATCAGTCGGGACAGGGAAGAAGAGCAGTTCTTC.

This clonotype showed up many times. The chain recombines TRBV7-9 with TRBJ1-6; 7 nucleotides line up with TRBD1. CDR1 and CDR2 from the germline V gene are SEHNR and FQNEAQ (reference sequence). The CDR3 has 15 residues. Germline trimming cut 5 bases from V and 4 bases from J; bases unmatched to any gene: 5. The CDR3 DNA reads as TGTGCCAGCAGCCCCCGGGACAGATATAATTCACCCCTCCACTTT. Residues: CASSPRDRYNSPLHF.

This clonotype was observed many times. This chain links TRBV9 with TRBJ2-7, with D possibly being TRBD1 (6 bases). CDR1 is SGDLS, CDR2 YYNGEE, per germline. The length of the CDR3 is 15 residues. V shed 2 bases and J shed 1 base, with 13 bases lying between them. The CDR3 here is CASSVNRDKSYEQYF. Written as DNA, the CDR3 is TGTGCCAGCAGCGTCAACCGGGACAAGTCCTACGAGCAGTACTTC.

Notes on this clonotype: A much larger clone differs from this one at a single base, so this may be a read error. The chain uses TRBV7-9 and TRBJ2-7; D unclear. Germline CDR1 reads SEHNR; CDR2 reads FQNEAQ (reference sequence). The CDR3 runs 12 residues. The CDR3 sequence: CSSSPTHYEQYF. The CDR3, as DNA: TGTTCCAGCAGCCCCACCCACTACGAGCAGTACTTC.

Many counts were recorded for this clonotype. The chain combines TRBV20-1 with TRBJ2-7; tentative D call: TRBD2 (7 bases). Trimming shortened V by 2 bases and J by 7 bases, and 12 bases separated the two germline ends. The germline gives CDR1 DFQATT, CDR2 SNEGSKA (reference sequence). This CDR3 contains 12 residues. CDR3 protein: CSARLGGREQYF. CDR3 sequence (DNA): TGCAGTGCTAGACTGGGGGGGCGGGAGCAGTACTTC.

This clonotype was observed at least ten times. The chain employs TRBV27 and TRBJ2-7; D unclear. Germline V CDR1 and CDR2: MNHEY, SMNVEV (reference sequence). The CDR3 totals 12 residues. V lost 2 bases to trimming and J lost 4 bases, with 6 bases between them. CDR3 DNA: TGTGCCAGCAGTTTAATGGGGTACGAGCAGTACTTC. Protein sequence: CASSLMGYEQYF.

In this sample, this clonotype turned up many times. The V call is TRBV27, the J call TRBJ2-3; the D is unclear. Germline assignment: CDR1 MNHEY and CDR2 SMNVEV (reference sequence). The ends were cut back, 6 bases at V and 0 bases at J, with 22 bases in the middle. The CDR3 runs to 18 residues. This chain's CDR3 is CASSPLYYSLTSTDTQYF. CDR3 sequence (DNA): TGTGCCAGCAGCCCACTATACTACTCTTTAACTAGCACAGATACGCAGTATTTT.